Below, 22 T cell receptor beta chains from the same sample are listed, as sequenced in a study of early T cells in non-severe SARS-CoV-2 infection. A single record per CDR3 protein comes from TCRdb applying MiXCR to the 5' RACE reads. Of some 80,000 distinct CDR3 sequences in the sample, roughly 15% were seen once. The sequenced sample was whole blood. These TCRs come from an adult who was a healthcare worker with PCR-confirmed SARS-CoV-2 infection or an uninfected control (not recorded which).

The CDR3 bases are TGCAGTGCTCTCCATTCGAGCTCCTATAATTCACCCCTCCACTTT. Amino acids: CSALHSSSYNSPLHF. The chain combines TRBV20-1 with TRBJ1-6; no reliable D call. The CDR3 extends over 15 amino acids. Germline CDR1 reads DFQATT; CDR2 reads SNEGSKA (reference sequence). V lost 5 bases and J lost 0, with 11 bases in between.

V gene TRBV19 combines with J gene TRBJ2-2; D is ambiguous. The CDR3 has 17 residues. V shed 5 bases and J shed 5 bases, with 21 bases lying between them. The germline V gene encodes CDR1 LNHDA and CDR2 SQIVND (reference sequence). CDR3 sequence reads: CASSPVSWAEGTGELFF. Written as DNA, the CDR3 is TGTGCCAGTAGTCCGGTGTCGTGGGCTGAAGGGACCGGGGAGCTGTTTTTT. Drawing the rest from reference TRBV19 and TRBJ2-2, the complete variable domain is DGGITQSPKYLFRKEGQNVTLSCEQNLNHDAMYWYRQDPGQGLRLIYYSQIVNDFQKGDIAEGYSVSREKKESFPLTVTSAQKNPTAFYLCASSPVSWAEGTGELFFGEGSRLTVL.

In this sample, this clonotype turned up many times. V is TRBV2 and J is TRBJ2-4; TRBD1 matches at 9 bases. V trimming: 3 bases; J trimming: 3 bases; junction bases outside the gene matches: 0. Germline CDR1 and CDR2: SNHLY and FYNNEI. The CDR3 contains 14 residues. Written as DNA, the CDR3 is TGTGCCAGCAGTGAGGACAGGGGCAAAAACATTCAGTACTTC. It translates to CASSEDRGKNIQYF.

In this sample, this clonotype turned up many times. The J gene is TRBJ2-3, the V gene TRBV27; 10 nucleotides agree with TRBD2. V shed 1 base and J 6 bases; nucleotides not matched to a gene: 13. The CDR3 has 18 amino acids. Germline V gives CDR1 MNHEY, CDR2 SMNVEV (reference sequence). CDR3 residues: CASSLLASGGRYGDTQYF. DNA of the CDR3: TGTGCCAGCAGTTTATTAGCTAGCGGGGGCCGATACGGGGATACGCAGTATTTT.

This clonotype was counted ten times or more. This chain links TRBV5-1 with TRBJ2-3; 10 positions match TRBD2. The germline CDR1 and CDR2 sequences are SGHRS and YFSETQ. The CDR3 is made up of 17 amino acids. V trimming: 0 bases; J trimming: 1 base; junction bases outside the gene matches: 5. CDR3 residues: CASSLGTSGRGTDTQYF. In DNA, the CDR3 is TGCGCCAGCAGCTTGGGGACTAGCGGCCGGGGCACAGATACGCAGTATTTT.

This chain's CDR3 is CASSSRGNSNEQFF. The DNA for the CDR3 is TGTGCCAGCAGCAGTAGGGGGAATAGTAATGAGCAGTTCTTC. The chain employs TRBV7-2 and TRBJ2-1, with D perhaps TRBD1 (6 bases). Per the germline V gene, CDR1 is SGHTA and CDR2 is FQGNSA. CDR3 length: 14 residues. V was pared by 5 bases and J by 7 bases, with 15 bases between.

V usage is TRBV6-2 or TRBV6-3 and J usage is TRBJ2-7; D gene unclear. Trimming left V 2 bases short and J 3 bases short, with 5 bases between. The CDR3 extends over 12 amino acids. The germline V gene has CDR1 MNHEY and CDR2 SVGEGT. In DNA, the CDR3 is TGTGCCAGCAGTTACACCTTCTACGAGCAGTACTTC. It yields the protein CASSYTFYEQYF.

This clonotype was observed a handful of times. This sequence joins TRBV12-3 or TRBV12-4 and TRBJ2-7; D uncertain. Trimming left V 2 bases short and J 1 base short, with 9 bases between. CDR3 size: 14 residues. The CDR3 protein is CASSLRVGSYEQYF. DNA for the CDR3: TGTGCCAGCAGTTTACGCGTGGGTTCCTACGAGCAGTACTTC.

This clonotype was found many times. This chain joins TRBV12-3 or TRBV12-4 and TRBJ2-7; D is perhaps TRBD1 or TRBD2 (5 bases each). This CDR3 comprises 15 residues. The V and J ends lost 4 bases and 2 bases respectively, with 15 bases between them. CDR3 sequence: CASSSTRDGAYEQYF. CDR3 nucleotides: TGTGCCAGCAGTTCGACCCGGGACGGAGCCTACGAGCAGTACTTC.

A few counts support this clonotype. The CDR3 DNA is TGTGCCAGCTCACCAGGGACAGGGGGGGACTACGAGCAGTACTTC. It encodes CASSPGTGGDYEQYF. This chain uses TRBV18 with TRBJ2-7, with TRBD1 matching over 11 bases. The CDR3 loop spans 15 amino acids. V lost 2 bases, J lost 3 bases, and 3 bases stayed unmatched. Per germline, CDR1 KGHSH and CDR2 LQKENI.

The rearrangement links TRBV20-1 to TRBJ2-3; TRBD1 might be the D (5 bases). The CDR3 runs to 14 residues. Per the germline V gene, CDR1 is DFQATT and CDR2 is SNEGSKA (reference sequence). The germline V and J ends were trimmed by 5 bases and 3 bases, with 15 bases remaining between them. The CDR3 DNA is TGCAGTGCTTCACTCCCGAAGGGGACAGATACGCAGTATTTT. Its protein product is CSASLPKGTDTQYF.

This clonotype has more than one count but fewer than ten. The chain carries TRBV4-2 and TRBJ2-3; 10 bases are a match to TRBD2. The V gene's germline CDR1 is LGHNA and CDR2 YNFKEQ. The CDR3 extends over 18 amino acids. With 0 bases clipped from V and 2 bases from J, the junction kept 8 bases outside the gene matches. The CDR3 bases are TGTGCCAGCAGCCAAGAGGGTCTAGCGGGGGACCCCACAGATACGCAGTATTTT. Translated, it gives CASSQEGLAGDPTDTQYF.

The table lists this clonotype with many counts. This CDR3 is CASSPGRRDRGRDTQYF. The CDR3 region has the DNA TGTGCCAGCAGCCCGGGGCGCCGGGACAGGGGTCGCGATACGCAGTATTTT. The chain carries TRBV7-8 and TRBJ2-3; 10 nucleotides match TRBD1. Trimming cost V 5 bases and J 6 bases; bases outside gene matches: 14. Germline loops: CDR1 SGHVS, CDR2 FQNEAQ. CDR3 length: 17 amino acids.

This clonotype showed up many times. The chain recombines TRBV20-1 with TRBJ1-1; no clear D gene. Deletions cut 3 bases from V and 1 base from J, with 12 bases between. The CDR3 has 14 residues. Germline values: CDR1 DFQATT, CDR2 SNEGSKA (reference sequence). The CDR3 nucleotides read TGCAGTGCTAGTCCCAGGACGGGGAACACTGAAGCTTTCTTT. It is translated as CSASPRTGNTEAFF.

Ten or more counts support this clonotype. V and J are TRBV12-3 or TRBV12-4 and TRBJ2-5, with D maybe TRBD1 (6 bases). The ends were cut back, 5 bases at V and 2 bases at J, with 15 bases in the middle. The CDR3 covers 15 residues. CDR3 bases: TGTGCCAGCAGTCCTCATCTGGGGGCGCAAGAGACCCAGTACTTC. It yields the protein CASSPHLGAQETQYF.

J is TRBJ2-1 and V is TRBV11-2; D is uncertain. Deletions cut 4 bases from V and 10 bases from J, with 17 bases between. The CDR3 spans 14 residues. Germline-derived CDR1 and CDR2 are SGHAT and FQNNGV. The CDR3 sequence: CASSSRAPATEQFF. The CDR3 DNA reads as TGTGCCAGCAGCTCCAGAGCACCGGCCACGGAGCAGTTCTTC.

J is TRBJ2-3 and V is TRBV11-2; TRBD2 matches 11 bases. CDR1 is SGHAT and CDR2 is FQNNGV in the germline V gene. This CDR3 has 17 residues. Trimming took 5 bases from V and 4 from J; bases not matched to a gene: 11. The CDR3 loop reads CASSLLTSGVVADTQYF. Here the CDR3 DNA reads TGTGCCAGCAGCCTCCTGACTAGCGGGGTGGTAGCAGATACGCAGTATTTT.

The V gene is TRBV7-3, the J gene TRBJ1-3; D may be TRBD1 (5 bases). The CDR3 length is 15 residues. The V gene's germline CDR1 is SGHTA and CDR2 FQGTGA. V was trimmed by 5 bases and J by 0 bases, leaving 11 bases between them. CDR3 sequence reads: CASSRDGLSGNTIYF. CDR3 DNA sequence: TGTGCCAGCAGCCGGGACGGTCTCTCTGGAAACACCATATATTTT.

This clonotype was observed a handful of times. The chain combines TRBV3-1 with TRBJ1-2; 9 positions match TRBD1. V gave up 5 bases and J gave up 4 bases; unmatched junction bases: 5. The CDR3 has 14 amino acids. CDR1 is LGHDT and CDR2 is YNNKEL in the germline V gene (reference sequence). The CDR3 region has the DNA TGTGCCAGCAGCAAACAGGGGGCTGGCTATGGCTACACCTTC. This sequence encodes CASSKQGAGYGYTF.

The chain recombines TRBV20-1 with TRBJ2-7; a possible D gene is TRBD2 (5 bases). There are 14 residues in the CDR3. CDR1 is DFQATT and CDR2 is SNEGSKA in the germline V gene (reference sequence). Trimming pared 6 bases from V and 2 bases from J, leaving 17 bases between. CDR3: CSARPTSYPYEQYF. For the CDR3, the DNA is TGCAGTGCCCGCCCTACTAGTTACCCCTACGAGCAGTACTTC.

V usage is TRBV5-5 and J usage is TRBJ2-1; D remains ambiguous. The CDR3 loop spans 14 amino acids. Trimming removed 0 bases at V and 4 bases at J, with 8 bases between. Germline V gene data show CDR1 as SGHKS and CDR2 as YYEKEE (reference sequence). The CDR3 spells CASSLVGSYNEQFF. The CDR3 DNA reads TGTGCCAGCAGCTTGGTTGGGTCGTACAATGAGCAGTTCTTC.

This clonotype occurred many times. The gene calls are TRBV7-2 and TRBJ1-1; TRBD1 aligns across 10 bases. With V trimmed by 1 base and J by 11 bases, 4 bases remained unmatched. The CDR3 is 13 residues long. The germline CDR1 and CDR2 sequences are SGHTA and FQGNSA. The CDR3, as DNA: TGTGCCAGCAGCTTAGGGACAGGGGGAGGCGCTTTCTTT. Amino acid sequence: CASSLGTGGGAFF.